This record concerns one T cell receptor beta chain sequence. Researchers made TCR beta libraries by using iRepertoire HTBI primers and running Arm-PCR on CDR3 regions. TCRdb passed the multiplex PCR reads through MiXCR, listing each CDR3 protein once. The sample records 700,000 or so distinct CDR3 sequences, roughly 30% being singletons. The source of the sample is a study of regulatory T cells in long-lasting Graves disease. The time point: persistent/refractory GD, antithyroid drugs over 5 years with positive TRAb. Construction of the TCR library relied on RNA isolated from PBMCs. The source is a female donor with Graves disease. The sequencing here drew on peripheral blood mononuclear cells (PBMCs), taken when the disease was refractory, from a patient treated with antithyroid drugs.

CDR3 coding DNA: TGTGCCAGCAGCCCTCACCGGGACAGCACCTACGAGCAGTACTTC. Its translation is CASSPHRDSTYEQYF. This chain connects TRBV7-9 to TRBJ2-7, with TRBD1 matching 7 bases. The CDR3 runs to 15 residues. Germline V gives CDR1 SEHNR, CDR2 FQNEAQ (reference sequence). Unmatched junction bases numbered 9, after V lost 5 bases and J lost 2 bases.